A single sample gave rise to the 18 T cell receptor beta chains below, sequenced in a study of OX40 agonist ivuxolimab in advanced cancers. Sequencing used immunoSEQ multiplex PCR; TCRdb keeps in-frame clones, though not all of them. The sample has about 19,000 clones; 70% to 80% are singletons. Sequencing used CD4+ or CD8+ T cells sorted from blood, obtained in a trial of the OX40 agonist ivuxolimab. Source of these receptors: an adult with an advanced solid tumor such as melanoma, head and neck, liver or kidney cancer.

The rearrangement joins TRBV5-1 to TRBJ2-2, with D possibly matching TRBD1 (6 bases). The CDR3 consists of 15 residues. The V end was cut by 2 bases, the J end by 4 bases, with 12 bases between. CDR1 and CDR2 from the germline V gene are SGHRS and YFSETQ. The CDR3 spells CASSFLDRSTGELFF. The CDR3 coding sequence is TGCGCCAGCAGCTTCCTAGACAGGTCCACCGGGGAGCTGTTTTTT.

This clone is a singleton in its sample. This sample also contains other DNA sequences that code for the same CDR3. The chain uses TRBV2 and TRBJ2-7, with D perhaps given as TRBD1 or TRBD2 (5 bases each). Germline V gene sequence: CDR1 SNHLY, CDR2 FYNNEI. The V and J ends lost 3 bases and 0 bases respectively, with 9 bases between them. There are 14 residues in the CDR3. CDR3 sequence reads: CASSDRDRSYEQYF. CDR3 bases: TGTGCCAGCAGTGACAGGGACCGCTCCTACGAGCAGTACTTC.

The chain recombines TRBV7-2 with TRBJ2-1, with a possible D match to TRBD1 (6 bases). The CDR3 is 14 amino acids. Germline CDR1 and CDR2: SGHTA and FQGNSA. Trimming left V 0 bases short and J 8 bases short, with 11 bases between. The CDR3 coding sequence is TGTGCCAGCAGCTTAGCGGACACAGGGTATGAGCAGTTCTTC. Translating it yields CASSLADTGYEQFF.

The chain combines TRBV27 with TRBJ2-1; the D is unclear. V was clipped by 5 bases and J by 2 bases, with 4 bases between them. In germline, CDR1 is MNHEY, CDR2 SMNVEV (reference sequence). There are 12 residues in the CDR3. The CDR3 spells CASSPAYNEQFF. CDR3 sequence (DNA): TGTGCCAGCAGTCCCGCCTACAATGAGCAGTTCTTC.

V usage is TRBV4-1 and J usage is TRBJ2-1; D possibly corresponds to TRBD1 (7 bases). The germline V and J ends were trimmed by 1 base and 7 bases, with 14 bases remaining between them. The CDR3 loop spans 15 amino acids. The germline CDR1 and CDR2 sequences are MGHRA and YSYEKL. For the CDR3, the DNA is TGCGCCAGCAGCCAAGCAGGGGGACTTTTGAATGAGCAGTTCTTC. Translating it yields CASSQAGGLLNEQFF.

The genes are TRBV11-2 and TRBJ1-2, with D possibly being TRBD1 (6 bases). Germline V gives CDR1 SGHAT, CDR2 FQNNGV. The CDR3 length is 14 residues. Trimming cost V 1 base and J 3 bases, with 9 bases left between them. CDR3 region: CASSLARTDYGYTF. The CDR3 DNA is TGTGCCAGCAGCTTAGCCCGGACAGACTATGGCTACACCTTC. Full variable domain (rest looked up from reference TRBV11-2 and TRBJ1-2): EAGVAQSPRYKIIEKRQSVAFWCNPISGHATLYWYQQILGQGPKLLIQFQNNGVVDDSQLPKDRFSAERLKGVDSTLKIQPAKLEDSAVYLCASSLARTDYGYTFGSGTRLTVV.

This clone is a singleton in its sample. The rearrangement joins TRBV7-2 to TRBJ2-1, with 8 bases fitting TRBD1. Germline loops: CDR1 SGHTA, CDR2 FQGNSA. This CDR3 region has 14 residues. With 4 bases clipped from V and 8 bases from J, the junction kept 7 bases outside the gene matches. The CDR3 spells CASSYVQGGYEQFF. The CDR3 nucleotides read TGTGCCAGCAGCTATGTACAGGGGGGCTATGAGCAGTTCTTC.

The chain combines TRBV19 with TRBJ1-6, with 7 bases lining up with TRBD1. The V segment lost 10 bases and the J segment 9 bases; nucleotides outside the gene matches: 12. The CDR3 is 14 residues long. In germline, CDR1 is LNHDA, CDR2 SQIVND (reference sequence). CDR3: CATHQGGTGSPLHF. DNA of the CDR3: TGTGCCACCCACCAGGGGGGCACGGGTTCACCCCTCCACTTT.

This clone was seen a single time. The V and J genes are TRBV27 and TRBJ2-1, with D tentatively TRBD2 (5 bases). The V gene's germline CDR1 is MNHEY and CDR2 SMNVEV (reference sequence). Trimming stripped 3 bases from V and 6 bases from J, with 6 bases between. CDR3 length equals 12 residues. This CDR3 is CASSFGLNEQFF. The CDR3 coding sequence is TGTGCCAGCAGTTTCGGACTCAATGAGCAGTTCTTC.

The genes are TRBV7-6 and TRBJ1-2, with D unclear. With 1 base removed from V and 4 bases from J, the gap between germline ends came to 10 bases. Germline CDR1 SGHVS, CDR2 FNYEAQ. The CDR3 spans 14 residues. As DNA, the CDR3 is TGTGCCAGCAGCTTAGACAGCAGTGTCTATGGCTACACCTTC. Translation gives CASSLDSSVYGYTF.

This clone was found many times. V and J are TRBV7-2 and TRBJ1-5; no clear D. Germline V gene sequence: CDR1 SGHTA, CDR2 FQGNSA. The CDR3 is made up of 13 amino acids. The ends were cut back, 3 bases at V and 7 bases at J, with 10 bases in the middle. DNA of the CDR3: TGTGCCAGCAGCTTCGCGGGTCGCCAGCCCCAGCATTTT. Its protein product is CASSFAGRQPQHF. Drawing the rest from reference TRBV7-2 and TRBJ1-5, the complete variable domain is GAGVSQSPSNKVTEKGKDVELRCDPISGHTALYWYRQSLGQGLEFLIYFQGNSAPDKSGLPSDRFSAERTGGSVSTLTIQRTQQEDSAVYLCASSFAGRQPQHFGDGTRLSIL.

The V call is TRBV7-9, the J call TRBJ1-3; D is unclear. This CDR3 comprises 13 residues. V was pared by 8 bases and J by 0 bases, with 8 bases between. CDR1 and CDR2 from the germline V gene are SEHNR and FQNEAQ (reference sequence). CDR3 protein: CASERGSGNTIYF. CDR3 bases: TGTGCCAGCGAGAGAGGCTCTGGAAACACCATATATTTT.

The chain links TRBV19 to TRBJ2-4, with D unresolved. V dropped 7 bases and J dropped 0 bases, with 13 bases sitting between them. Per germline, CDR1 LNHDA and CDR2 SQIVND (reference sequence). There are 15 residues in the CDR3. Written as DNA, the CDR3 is TGTGCCAGTACCTTGAATCGAAGAGCCAAAAACATTCAGTACTTC. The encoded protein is CASTLNRRAKNIQYF.

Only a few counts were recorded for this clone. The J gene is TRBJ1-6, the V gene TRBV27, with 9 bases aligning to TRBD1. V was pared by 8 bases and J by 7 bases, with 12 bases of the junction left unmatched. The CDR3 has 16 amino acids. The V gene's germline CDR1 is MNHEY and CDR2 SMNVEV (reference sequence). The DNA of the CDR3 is TGTGCCAGCGCCTTTTTACCGGGACAGGGAAATTCACCCCTCCACTTT. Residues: CASAFLPGQGNSPLHF.

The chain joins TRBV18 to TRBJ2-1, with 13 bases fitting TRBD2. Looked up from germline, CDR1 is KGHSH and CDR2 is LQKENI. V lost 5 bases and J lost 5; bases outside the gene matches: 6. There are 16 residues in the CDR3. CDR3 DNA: TGTGCCAGCTCAGCACTAACTAGCGGGGGGGACAATGAGCAGTTCTTC. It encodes CASSALTSGGDNEQFF.

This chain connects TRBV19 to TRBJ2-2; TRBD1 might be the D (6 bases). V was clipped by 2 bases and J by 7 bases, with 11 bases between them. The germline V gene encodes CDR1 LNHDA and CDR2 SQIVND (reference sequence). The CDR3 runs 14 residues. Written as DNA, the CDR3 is TGTGCCAGTAGTATAATCAGGGGAGACGGGGAGCTGTTTTTT. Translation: CASSIIRGDGELFF.

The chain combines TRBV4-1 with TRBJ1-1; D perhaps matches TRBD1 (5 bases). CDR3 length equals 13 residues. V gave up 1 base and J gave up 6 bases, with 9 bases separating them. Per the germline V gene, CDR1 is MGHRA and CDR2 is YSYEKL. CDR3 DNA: TGCGCCAGCAGCCAAGGCAGGGATCCTGAAGCTTTCTTT. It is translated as CASSQGRDPEAFF.

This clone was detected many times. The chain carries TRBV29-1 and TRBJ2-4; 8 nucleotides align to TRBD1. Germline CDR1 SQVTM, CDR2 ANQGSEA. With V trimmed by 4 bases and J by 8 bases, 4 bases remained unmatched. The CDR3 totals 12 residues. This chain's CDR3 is CSVGGQGDIQYF. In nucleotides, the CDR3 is TGCAGCGTTGGTGGACAGGGCGACATTCAGTACTTC.